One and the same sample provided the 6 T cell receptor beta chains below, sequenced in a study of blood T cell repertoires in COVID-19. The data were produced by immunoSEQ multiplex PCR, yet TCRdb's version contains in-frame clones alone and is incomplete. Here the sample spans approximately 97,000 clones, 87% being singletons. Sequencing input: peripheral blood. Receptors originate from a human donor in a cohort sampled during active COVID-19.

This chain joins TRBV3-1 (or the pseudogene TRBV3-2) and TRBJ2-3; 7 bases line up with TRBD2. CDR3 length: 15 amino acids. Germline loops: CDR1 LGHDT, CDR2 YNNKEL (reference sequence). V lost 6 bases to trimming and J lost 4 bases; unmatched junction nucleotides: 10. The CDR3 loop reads CASRIEGGPPDTQYF. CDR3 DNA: TGTGCCAGCAGGATTGAGGGAGGGCCCCCAGATACGCAGTATTTT.

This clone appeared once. CDR3 amino acids: CATGTAYEQYF. Here the CDR3 DNA reads TGTGCTACAGGAACAGCCTACGAGCAGTACTTC. V gene TRBV28 combines with J gene TRBJ2-7; possible D gene TRBD1, 5 bases. CDR3 length: 11 amino acids. Germline V gives CDR1 MDHEN, CDR2 SYDVKM.

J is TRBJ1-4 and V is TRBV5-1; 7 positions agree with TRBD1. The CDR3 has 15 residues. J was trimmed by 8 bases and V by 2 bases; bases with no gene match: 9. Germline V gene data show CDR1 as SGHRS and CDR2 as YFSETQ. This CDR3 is CASSFKGGNLEKLFF. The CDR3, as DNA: TGCGCCAGCAGCTTCAAAGGGGGCAATCTGGAAAAACTGTTTTTT.

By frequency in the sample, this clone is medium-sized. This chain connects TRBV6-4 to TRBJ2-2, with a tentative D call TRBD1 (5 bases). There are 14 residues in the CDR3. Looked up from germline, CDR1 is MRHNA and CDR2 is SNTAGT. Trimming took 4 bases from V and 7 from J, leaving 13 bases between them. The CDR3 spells CASSASPGNGELFF. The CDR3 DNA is TGTGCCAGCAGTGCCTCTCCAGGGAACGGGGAGCTGTTTTTT.

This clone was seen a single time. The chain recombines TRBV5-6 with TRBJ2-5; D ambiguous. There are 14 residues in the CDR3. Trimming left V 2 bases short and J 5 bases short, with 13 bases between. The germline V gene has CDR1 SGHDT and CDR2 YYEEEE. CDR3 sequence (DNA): TGTGCCAGCAGCTTTAATTACGGTACGGAGACCCAGTACTTC. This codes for CASSFNYGTETQYF.

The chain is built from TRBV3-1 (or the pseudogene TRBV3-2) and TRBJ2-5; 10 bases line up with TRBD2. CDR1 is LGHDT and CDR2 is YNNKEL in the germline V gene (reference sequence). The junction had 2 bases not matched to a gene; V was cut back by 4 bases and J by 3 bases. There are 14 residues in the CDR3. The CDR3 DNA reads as TGTGCCAGCAGCCTACTAGCGGGAAAAGAGACCCAGTACTTC. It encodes CASSLLAGKETQYF.